A selection of T cell receptor beta chains follows, all from one sample in a study of vaccination and CD4 T cells after COVID-19. The antigens for these receptors are not known. TCRdb fed the PCR reads into MiXCR, producing one record per CDR3 protein. The repertoire holds about 14,000 distinct CDR3 sequences, with about 28% as singletons. The sample taken for sequencing was cultured CD4+ T cells from blood. The receptors derive from a human donor with COVID-19. CDR3s include the opening cysteine and the closing phenylalanine or tryptophan. D genes are given only for firm matches. Rows may omit the clone size; those that give it use once, few, many or a size class.

d_call	v_call	clone_size	j_call	cdr3_nt	cdr3_aa
NA	TRBV7-3	NA	TRBJ1-1	NA	CASTNQTSMYLCAAKDTEAFF
NA	TRBV7-7	NA	TRBJ1-1	TGTGCTAGCAGCGAACTTATGACAGCAGGGAACACTGAAGCTTTCTTT	CASSELMTAGNTEAFF
NA	TRBV6-2/TRBV6-3	NA	TRBJ1-2	TGTGCCAGCAGCAAAAACCAGGGATCTAATGGCTACACCTTC	CASSKNQGSNGYTF
NA	TRBV7-9	NA	TRBJ1-4	TGTGCCAGCAGCTTAACAGGAGCTAATGAAAAACTGTTTTTT	CASSLTGANEKLFF
TRBD1	TRBV4-2	NA	TRBJ2-7	TGTGCCAGCAGCCAAGTTCTCGGGACAGGGATGTGGTACTTC	CASSQVLGTGMWYF
NA	TRBV30	NA	TRBJ2-5	TGTGCCTGGAGTGTGGATGAAGAGACCCAGTACTTC	CAWSVDEETQYF
NA	TRBV5-1	few	TRBJ1-2	TGCGCCAGCAGCTTGGCCCGGGACCGGCCTAACTATGGCTACACCTTC	CASSLARDRPNYGYTF
NA	TRBV7-2	few	TRBJ1-6	TGTGCCAGCGGAGACACTGGCGTGAGTAATTCACCCCTCCACTTT	CASGDTGVSNSPLHF
NA	TRBV7-2	NA	TRBJ1-5	TGTGCCAGCAGCCCCAACCTTGGCAATCAGCCCCAGCATTTT	CASSPNLGNQPQHF
NA	TRBV5-3	NA	TRBJ2-1	TGTGCCAGAAGCTTGGCCCCCGATTACAATGAGCAGTTCTTC	CARSLAPDYNEQFF
NA	TRBV6-5	few	TRBJ1-4	TGTGCCAGCAGTTATTCGGCAGGCTCTAATGAAAAACTGTTTTTT	CASSYSAGSNEKLFF
NA	TRBV7-6	NA	TRBJ2-7	TGTGCCAGCAGCTTAGCGCACGACGGACAGCAGTACTTC	CASSLAHDGQQYF
TRBD1	TRBV2	NA	TRBJ1-5	TGTGCCAGCAGGGGACAGGGAGGGGGGAGCAATCAGCCCCAGCATTTT	CASRGQGGGSNQPQHF
TRBD2	TRBV20-1	medium-sized	TRBJ2-2	TGCAGTGCTTCCACAACTAGCGGTGACACCGGGGAGCTGTTTTTT	CSASTTSGDTGELFF
TRBD1	TRBV5-5	NA	TRBJ2-6	TGTGCCAGCAGCTCCCGGCGAGGACAGGGATATGGGGCCAACGTCCTGACTTTC	CASSSRRGQGYGANVLTF
NA	TRBV7-3	NA	TRBJ1-6	TGTGCCAGCAGCTTAGGGGGGAGGTCCTATAATTCACCCCTCCACTTT	CASSLGGRSYNSPLHF
NA	TRBV6-1	NA	TRBJ1-4	TGTGCCAGCAGTGAAGGTGGCAATAATGAAAAACTGTTTTTT	CASSEGGNNEKLFF
TRBD2	TRBV20-1	NA	TRBJ2-1	TGCAGTGCTATGGTCGGGACTAGCGGGAACAATGAGCAGTTCTTC	CSAMVGTSGNNEQFF
NA	TRBV6-2/TRBV6-3	NA	TRBJ1-5	TGTGCCAGCAACCCTTTCGGGGGCGCGAGGTATGAGCAGCCCCAGCATTTT	CASNPFGGARYEQPQHF
TRBD2	TRBV19	few	TRBJ2-1	TGTGCCAGTAGTGGACTAGCGGGGGGGCAATACAATGAGCAGTTCTTC	CASSGLAGGQYNEQFF
NA	TRBV15	medium-sized	TRBJ1-1	TGTGCCACCAGCAGAGGGGACCAAGAGCGAGCTTTCTTT	CATSRGDQERAFF
NA	TRBV10-3	NA	TRBJ1-1	TGTGCCACCTTAGGGGTCACTGAAGCTTTCTTT	CATLGVTEAFF
TRBD1	TRBV5-1	NA	TRBJ2-6	TGCGCCAGCGTCTCGGGACAGGGAGCCTCTGGGGCCAACGTCCTGACTTTC	CASVSGQGASGANVLTF
NA	TRBV20-1	NA	TRBJ1-1	TGCAGTGCGCTAGGGGAAGGGAACACTGAAGCTTTCTTT	CSALGEGNTEAFF
NA	TRBV28	NA	TRBJ1-1	TGTGCCAGCAGTTTCCCCACAGAAGCTTTCTTT	CASSFPTEAFF
NA	TRBV10-3	few	TRBJ1-5	TGTGCCATCAGTGATGGACGCAATAGCAATCAGCCCCAGCATTTT	CAISDGRNSNQPQHF
NA	TRBV27	NA	TRBJ2-7	TGTGCCAGCAGGCTAACAGGAGTTGGTGAGCAGTACTTC	CASRLTGVGEQYF
TRBD2	TRBV28	NA	TRBJ2-1	TGTGCCAGCAGTTTTGGTAGCGGGGTGGGTGAGCAGTTCTTC	CASSFGSGVGEQFF
NA	TRBV20-1	few	TRBJ1-3	TGCAGTGCTAGAAGGGGGGGGCCCTCCGGGGGAAACACCATATATTTT	CSARRGGPSGGNTIYF
NA	TRBV27	few	TRBJ2-7	TGTGCCAGCAGTTTACAAGCCATGGGAGGCGAGCAGTACTTC	CASSLQAMGGEQYF
TRBD1	TRBV7-8	NA	TRBJ1-3	TGTGCCAGCAGCCCCCGGGACAGTGGAAACACCATATATTTT	CASSPRDSGNTIYF
TRBD1	TRBV20-1	few	TRBJ2-7	TGCAGTGCTAGAGAGGAGGACAGGGTCTGGTACGAGCAGTACTTC	CSAREEDRVWYEQYF
NA	TRBV12-3/TRBV12-4	NA	TRBJ1-1	TGTGCCACCATACTCCAGACGAACACTGAAGCTTTCTTT	CATILQTNTEAFF
NA	TRBV7-8	medium-sized	TRBJ1-5	TGTGCCAGCAGCTTAGTAGGAAATAGCAATCAGCCCCAGCATTTT	CASSLVGNSNQPQHF
TRBD1	TRBV15	NA	TRBJ2-2	TGTGCCACCAGCATACAGGGGGCTGGCGGGGAGCTGTTTTTT	CATSIQGAGGELFF
TRBD1	TRBV5-1	NA	TRBJ1-1	TGCGCCAGCAGCCCGACAGGGGGCTTCGGGGACGCTGAAGCTTTCTTT	CASSPTGGFGDAEAFF
TRBD1	TRBV30	few	TRBJ2-7	TGTGCCTGGAGGGGCAGGGACAGAGTTTTATACGAGCAGTACTTC	CAWRGRDRVLYEQYF